The T cell receptor (beta chain) described here comes from a study of blood T cell repertoires in COVID-19. Across the whole study: Acute and convalescent COVID-19 samples came from the United States, Italy and Spain.

In the study's own analysis: Amplification from reference gene primers served as the basis for estimated nucleated cell counts. The data were produced by immunoSEQ multiplex PCR, yet TCRdb's version contains in-frame clones alone and is incomplete. The D gene and trimming were derived from the DNA, and the V and J assignments and clone size from that table. Of approximately 300,000 clones listed, 90% are singletons. The TCR comes from a woman in her 30s with COVID-19, enrolled during active disease. Sequenced sample: peripheral blood.

CDR3: CASSTRGTSGSKSYEQYF. The DNA for the CDR3 is TGTGCCAGTAGTACGCGTGGGACTAGCGGGAGTAAGTCCTACGAGCAGTACTTC. The rearrangement uses TRBV19 and TRBJ2-7, with 14 nucleotides matching TRBD2. Germline loops: CDR1 LNHDA, CDR2 SQIVND (reference sequence). V was clipped by 4 bases and J by 1 base; unmatched bases: 9. The CDR3 is 18 amino acids.